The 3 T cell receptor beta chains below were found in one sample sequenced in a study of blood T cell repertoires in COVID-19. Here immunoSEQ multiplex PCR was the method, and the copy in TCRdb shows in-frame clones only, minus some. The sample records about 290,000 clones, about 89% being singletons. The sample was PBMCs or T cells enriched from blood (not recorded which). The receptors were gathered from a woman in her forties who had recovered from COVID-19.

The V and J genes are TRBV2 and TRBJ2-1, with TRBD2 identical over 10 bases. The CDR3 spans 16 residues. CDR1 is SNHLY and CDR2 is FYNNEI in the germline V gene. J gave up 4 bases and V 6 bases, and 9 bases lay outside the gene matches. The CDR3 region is CASRDPSGGFYNEQFF. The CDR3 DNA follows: TGTGCCAGCAGGGATCCTAGCGGGGGCTTTTACAATGAGCAGTTCTTC.

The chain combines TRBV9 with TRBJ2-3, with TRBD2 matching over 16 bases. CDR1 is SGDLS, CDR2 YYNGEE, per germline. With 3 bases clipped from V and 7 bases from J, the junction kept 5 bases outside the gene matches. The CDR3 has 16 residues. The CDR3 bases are TGTGCCAGCAGCGCCGGGACTAGCGGGGGGGGAAATACGCAGTATTTT. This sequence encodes CASSAGTSGGGNTQYF.

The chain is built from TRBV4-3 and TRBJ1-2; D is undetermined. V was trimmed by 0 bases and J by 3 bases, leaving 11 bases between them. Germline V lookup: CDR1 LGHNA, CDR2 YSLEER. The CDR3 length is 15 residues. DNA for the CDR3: TGCGCCAGCAGCCAAGAGGCAGGTTACCACTATGGCTACACCTTC. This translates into CASSQEAGYHYGYTF.